These 26 T cell receptor delta chains share one sample of origin, sequenced in a study of gamma-delta T cells after stem cell transplantation. TCRdb reran clone calling via CATT on the RT-PCR reads. Here the sample spans about 10,000 delta-chain clones, about two fifths being singletons. Sample: gamma-delta T cells. These receptors originate from a human donor. It is not recorded whose cells these are; they may come from a transplant donor.

This clone is medium-sized by share. The chain joins TRDV2 to TRDJ2; 7 bases are a match to TRDD3. Germline lookup yields CDR1 GEAIGNYY and CDR2 EKD. There are 15 residues in the CDR3. After removal of 1 base from V and 1 base from J, the junction contained 2 bases not matched to a gene. This chain's CDR3 is CACDTMGDLTAQLFF. Written as DNA, the CDR3 is TGTGCCTGTGACACGATGGGGGATTTGACAGCACAACTCTTCTTT.

V gene TRDV3 combines with J gene TRDJ1, with D perhaps matching TRDD3 (10 bases). Germline V gene sequence: CDR1 TVYSNPD, CDR2 GDNSRS (reference sequence). This CDR3 contains 28 residues. The V end lost 2 bases, the J end lost 0 bases, and 55 bases lay between the germline ends. CDR3 in amino acids: CAFRKLTFLRYLWGDFLLGDAYTDKLIF. The DNA for the CDR3 is TGTGCCTTTCGAAAATTGACCTTCCTACGATATCTGTGGGGGGATTTTCTACTGGGGGATGCGTACACCGATAAACTCATCTTT.

This chain links TRDV3 with TRDJ1, with D perhaps TRDD3 (8 bases). This CDR3 region has 19 residues. CDR1 is TVYSNPD and CDR2 is GDNSRS in the germline V gene (reference sequence). V was trimmed by 1 base and J by 3 bases, leaving 30 bases between them. The CDR3 loop reads CAFKEVPTWGIRDPDKLIF. The CDR3 nucleotides are TGTGCCTTTAAGGAGGTTCCTACGTGGGGGATTCGGGACCCCGATAAACTCATCTTT.

CDR3 sequence: CALGELPGIWSKLIF. CDR3 in DNA: TGTGCTCTTGGGGAATTGCCGGGGATCTGGAGCAAACTCATCTTT. The chain links TRDV1 to TRDJ1; perhaps TRDD3 as D (6 bases). Germline loops: CDR1 TSWWSYY, CDR2 QGS. This CDR3 is 15 amino acids long. Trimming left V 2 bases short and J 8 bases short, with 18 bases between.

V and J are TRDV2 and TRDJ3; tentative D call: TRDD3 (5 bases). The ends were cut back, 0 bases at V and 0 bases at J, with 14 bases in the middle. The CDR3 totals 19 residues. CDR1 is GEAIGNYY, CDR2 EKD, per germline. The CDR3 sequence is CACDTRGSPRSWDTRQMFF. CDR3 DNA sequence: TGTGCCTGTGACACCCGGGGGTCCCCCCGCTCCTGGGACACCCGACAGATGTTTTTC.

On this clone: The junction and the germline gene differ at one end; a read error may be behind it. This chain connects TRDV2 to TRDJ3; 11 bases match TRDD3. The germline V gene encodes CDR1 GEAIGNYY and CDR2 EKD. There are 18 residues in the CDR3. CDR3 in amino acids: CACDTDLGDTLYTLQMFF. CDR3 sequence (DNA): TGTGCCTGTGACACTGACCTGGGGGATACCTTGTACACCCTACAGATGTTTTTC.

This clone has just a few counts. This specimen includes other DNA sequences encoding the same CDR3. This rearrangement joins TRDV1 to TRDJ1; TRDD3 matches at 10 bases. Germline V gene lookup returns CDR1 TSWWSYY and CDR2 QGS. This CDR3 contains 23 residues. V dropped 0 bases and J dropped 2; count of bases not matched to a gene: 24. This chain's CDR3 is CALGELYTSRLTGGSCDTDKLIF. The CDR3 bases are TGTGCTCTTGGGGAACTCTACACTAGTCGCCTTACTGGGGGATCTTGCGATACCGATAAACTCATCTTT.

A note on this clone: A read error may be the cause here, since a much bigger clone is one base away. The CDR3 nucleotides are TGTGCAGCAAGCCAGAACATCGCACTGGGGGATACGCGGACCGGGACCGATAAACTCATCTTT. This translates into CAASQNIALGDTRTGTDKLIF. The chain joins TRAV29/DV5 to TRDJ1, with TRDD3 identical over 13 bases. The V gene's germline CDR1 is NSMFDY and CDR2 ISSIKDK. The CDR3 covers 21 residues. V was clipped by 1 base and J by 2 bases; unmatched bases: 20.

The chain links TRDV1 to TRDJ1, with 9 bases lining up with TRDD3. The CDR3 consists of 20 residues. Germline CDR1 reads TSWWSYY; CDR2 reads QGS. Losses at the gene ends were 2 bases for V and 0 bases for J; bases not matched to a gene: 16. In DNA, the CDR3 is TGTGCTCTTGGGGAAGGTCGGGACGCTGGGGGATTCCTGTACACCGATAAACTCATCTTT. It specifies CALGEGRDAGGFLYTDKLIF.

This clone was seen a handful of times. This sequence joins TRDV1 and TRDJ1; possibly TRDD3 for D (10 bases). CDR3 size: 29 residues. Looked up from germline, CDR1 is TSWWSYY and CDR2 is QGS. V lost 3 bases and J lost 2, with 55 bases in between. CDR3 coding DNA: TGTGCTCTTGGGGACCCTTGGCCTTCCTACGGGTCGGTGGGGGATACACCCCTCCTTAAAAGGGGGTGTACCGATAAACTCATCTTT. Translated, it gives CALGDPWPSYGSVGDTPLLKRGCTDKLIF.

This clone was counted a few times. This chain links TRDV3 with TRDJ1; D is perhaps TRDD3 (6 bases). CDR3 length: 16 amino acids. Trimming left V 4 bases short and J 1 base short, with 22 bases between. Germline values: CDR1 TVYSNPD, CDR2 GDNSRS (reference sequence). CDR3 nucleotides: TGTGCCTCAAACTACTGGGTCTTGTATCGCACCGATAAACTCATCTTT. Amino acid sequence: CASNYWVLYRTDKLIF.

This clone was detected a few times. The rearrangement links TRDV1 to TRDJ1, with 12 bases aligning to TRDD3. The V gene end was trimmed by 5 bases and the J gene end by 0 bases; junction bases not matched to a gene: 25. The CDR3 sequence is 23 residues long. CDR1 is TSWWSYY and CDR2 is QGS in the germline V gene. CDR3 region: CALGKAPVGSFWGIRVYTDKLIF. Here the CDR3 DNA reads TGTGCTCTTGGGAAAGCCCCTGTCGGGAGCTTCTGGGGGATACGGGTTTACACCGATAAACTCATCTTT.

Notes on this clone: A clone one base away is much larger, so this may be a read error. The same CDR3 arises from other DNA sequences in this sample as well. V is TRDV2 and J is TRDJ1; D is unclear. V lost 3 bases to trimming and J lost 8 bases, with 6 bases between them. From germline, CDR1 is GEAIGNYY and CDR2 EKD. This CDR3 is 10 amino acids long. The CDR3 DNA is TGTGCCTGTGACCAGACCAAACTCATCTTT. This gives the protein CACDQTKLIF.

This clone is medium-sized (0.01 to 0.1%) within its sample. V gene TRDV2 combines with J gene TRDJ1, with D perhaps TRDD3 (5 bases). The V gene's germline CDR1 is GEAIGNYY and CDR2 EKD. V was clipped by 0 bases and J by 2 bases, with 9 bases between them. CDR3 length: 14 amino acids. CDR3: CACDTVGHTDKLIF. The DNA of the CDR3 is TGTGCCTGTGACACCGTGGGGCATACCGATAAACTCATCTTT.

A remark on this clone: The same CDR3 can be traced to other DNA sequences in this sample. The genes are TRDV1 and TRDJ1; 10 nucleotides match TRDD3. This CDR3 region has 21 residues. CDR1 and CDR2 (germline): TSWWSYY, QGS. After removal of 2 bases from V and 0 bases from J, the junction contained 18 bases not matched to a gene. The CDR3 sequence is CALGESPRFYWGIPHTDKLIF. In nucleotides, the CDR3 is TGTGCTCTTGGGGAATCGCCTCGCTTTTACTGGGGGATCCCACACACCGATAAACTCATCTTT.

This clone was seen a few times. This chain uses TRDV1 with TRDJ1, with 8 positions matching TRDD3. V gave up 3 bases and J gave up 0 bases; unmatched junction bases: 24. CDR3 length equals 22 residues. Germline loops: CDR1 TSWWSYY, CDR2 QGS. The chain's CDR3 is CALGETRRASTGGPRYTDKLIF. The DNA for the CDR3 is TGTGCTCTTGGGGAGACCAGGAGGGCCTCTACTGGGGGTCCTCGGTACACCGATAAACTCATCTTT.

This clone was detected only a few times. The chain uses TRDV1 and TRDJ1; D perhaps matches TRDD2 (9 bases). From germline, CDR1 is TSWWSYY and CDR2 QGS. CDR3 length: 17 amino acids. With 4 bases removed from V and 12 bases from J, the gap between germline ends came to 30 bases. DNA of the CDR3: TGTGCTCTTGGGGGGTTCCTTCCTACCGTACTGGGGGGGAAGGTCATCTTT. Residues: CALGGFLPTVLGGKVIF.

Comment on this clone: The sample carries other DNA sequences with the same CDR3. CDR3 loop: CACDMVYWGIPTFTDNLIF. The CDR3 DNA reads TGTGCCTGTGACATGGTTTACTGGGGGATACCTACTTTCACCGATAACCTTATCTTT. The chain employs TRDV2 and TRDJ1; TRDD3 agrees at 12 bases. The germline V gene encodes CDR1 GEAIGNYY and CDR2 EKD. The J segment lost 14 bases and the V segment lost 2 bases, leaving 26 bases of the junction unmatched. The CDR3 spans 19 residues.

The chain is built from TRDV2 and TRDJ3; 8 bases align to TRDD3. This CDR3 is 19 amino acids long. Germline values: CDR1 GEAIGNYY, CDR2 EKD. With 2 bases clipped from V and 0 bases from J, the junction kept 8 bases outside the gene matches. The CDR3, as DNA: TGTGCCTGTGACAAACTGGGGGCCCGCAGCTCCTGGGACACCCGACAGATGTTTTTC. It specifies CACDKLGARSSWDTRQMFF.

As DNA, the CDR3 is TGTGCCTGTGACTTTACTGGGGGATACCCGAGGCCCTCCTGGGACACCCGACAGATGTTTTTC. Translated, it gives CACDFTGGYPRPSWDTRQMFF. This rearrangement joins TRDV2 to TRDJ3; 12 bases align to TRDD3. V lost 3 bases and J lost 0; bases outside the gene matches: 11. Germline V gene lookup returns CDR1 GEAIGNYY and CDR2 EKD. This CDR3 spans 21 amino acids.

A remark on this clone: Relative to the germline gene, one junction end is altered; a read error may explain this. The chain recombines TRDV1 with TRDJ1, with 13 bases that match TRDD3. Looked up from germline, CDR1 is TSWWSYY and CDR2 is QGS. This CDR3 has 25 amino acids. Written as DNA, the CDR3 is TGTGCTATTGGATTTCCTTCCCTTGAGTACTGGGGGATACGTCTAGGCGTACGGTACACCGATAAACTCATCTTT. This translates into CAIGFPSLEYWGIRLGVRYTDKLIF.

This clone was observed a few times. The chain has TRDV2 and TRDJ1; 8 nucleotides align to TRDD3. CDR1 is GEAIGNYY, CDR2 EKD, per germline. There are 16 residues in the CDR3. J gave up 0 bases and V 3 bases, and 8 bases lay outside the gene matches. CDR3 sequence (DNA): TGTGCCTGTGACTGTACTGGGGGGATGTACACCGATAAACTCATCTTT. This codes for CACDCTGGMYTDKLIF.

This clone was seen just once. Sequence at one end of the junction differs from germline and may be a read error. The V and J genes are TRDV1 and TRDJ1; 8 bases map to TRDD3. CDR1 is TSWWSYY and CDR2 is QGS in the germline V gene. The CDR3 is 22 residues long. Here the CDR3 reads CAIGEEELITRTGGYRTDKLIF. The CDR3 DNA reads TGTGCTATTGGGGAAGAGGAACTTATCACCCGTACTGGGGGCTACCGGACCGATAAACTCATCTTT.

This clone was detected only a few times. This CDR3 is CALGEPTLPSGGEPKLIF. The CDR3 nucleotides are TGTGCTCTTGGGGAACCCACGCTTCCTTCGGGGGGAGAACCGAAACTCATCTTT. The rearrangement joins TRDV1 to TRDJ1, with D possibly being TRDD2 or TRDD3 (6 bases each). Germline V gives CDR1 TSWWSYY, CDR2 QGS. The V end lost 1 base, the J end lost 8 bases, and 26 bases lay between the germline ends. The CDR3 is made up of 18 amino acids.

This sequence joins TRDV2 and TRDJ3; the D gene is possibly TRDD3 (6 bases). V lost 3 bases and J lost 7, with 30 bases in between. CDR3 size: 21 residues. CDR1 is GEAIGNYY, CDR2 EKD, per germline. CDR3 sequence reads: CACDHRRALVDTQCDTRQMFF. The CDR3 region has the DNA TGTGCCTGTGACCACCGGAGGGCCCTGGTGGATACCCAATGTGACACCCGACAGATGTTTTTC.

This clone turned up a few times. The chain recombines TRDV1 with TRDJ1; TRDD3 agrees at 9 bases. The CDR3 sequence is 25 residues long. The germline V gene has CDR1 TSWWSYY and CDR2 QGS. Trimming at V came to 0 bases and at J to 0 bases, leaving 29 bases not matched to a gene. CDR3 sequence reads: CALGELRLSYFHLLGDKEHTDKLIF. The DNA for the CDR3 is TGTGCTCTTGGGGAACTCCGCCTTTCCTACTTCCACCTACTGGGGGACAAAGAACACACCGATAAACTCATCTTT.